These 32 T cell receptor beta chains came from one sample sequenced in a study of CD8+ T cells in alopecia areata. The treatment denotes: oral pan-JAK inhibitor, 5-10 mg twice daily. Extraction of RNA preceded its reverse transcription into cDNA, which served as the sequencing template. Assay used: immunoSEQ multiplex PCR; TCRdb lists only in-frame clones, some missing. The data contain about 140,000 clones, roughly nine tenths of them seen just once; the ten biggest clones take up roughly an eighth. The sequencing used CD8+ T cells sorted from blood, collected at week 4, from a patient treated with tofacitinib. These receptor sequences come from a human donor with alopecia areata.

This rearrangement joins TRBV6-5 to TRBJ1-1, with D possibly TRBD1 on 6 matching bases. The CDR3 contains 15 residues. V lost 5 bases, J lost 2 bases, and 15 bases lay in between. Germline V gene sequence: CDR1 MNHEY, CDR2 SVGAGI. The CDR3 coding sequence is TGTGCCAGCAGTCTCTACGAGGGACAAAACACTGAAGCTTTCTTT. Its protein is CASSLYEGQNTEAFF.

The CDR3 loop reads CASSAFPGTGDRFEAFF. DNA for the CDR3: TGTGCCAGCAGCGCCTTCCCCGGGACAGGGGATAGATTTGAAGCTTTCTTT. The J gene is TRBJ1-1, the V gene TRBV7-4; TRBD1 agrees at 10 bases. Germline V gives CDR1 SGHVT, CDR2 SQSDAQ. The CDR3 covers 17 residues. With V trimmed by 5 bases and J by 7 bases, 16 bases remained unmatched.

This clone was recorded only once. The J gene is TRBJ2-3, the V gene TRBV5-4, with 7 bases that match TRBD1. V lost 7 bases to trimming and J lost 5 bases; unmatched junction nucleotides: 4. The CDR3 contains 12 residues. Germline CDR1 reads SGHNT; CDR2 reads YYREEE (reference sequence). Written as DNA, the CDR3 is TGTGCCAGCGGTACAGGGGTAGATACGCAGTATTTT. This translates into CASGTGVDTQYF.

In its sample, this clone was seen a few times. The rearrangement links TRBV11-2 to TRBJ2-3, with D tentatively TRBD2 (7 bases). Trimming took 7 bases from V and 2 from J, leaving 16 bases between them. This CDR3 has 15 residues. Germline CDR1 is SGHAT and CDR2 is FQNNGV. The CDR3 DNA is TGTGCCAGCACCTCAAGGGGGGGGGTCACAGATACGCAGTATTTT. Its translation: CASTSRGGVTDTQYF.

The J gene is TRBJ2-3, the V gene TRBV30; 10 bases map to TRBD1. From germline, CDR1 is GTSNPN and CDR2 SVGIG (reference sequence). The V and J ends lost 1 base and 5 bases, in that order; junction bases with no gene match: 9. The CDR3 runs to 16 residues. Here the CDR3 DNA reads TGTGCCTGGAGTGGCTACGACAGGGGGCGGGGAGATACGCAGTATTTT. This gives the protein CAWSGYDRGRGDTQYF.

This chain uses TRBV9 with TRBJ1-2; D might be TRBD1 (5 bases). The CDR3 length is 13 residues. The germline gives CDR1 SGDLS, CDR2 YYNGEE. Between the trimmed V and J ends, which lost 6 bases and 3 bases, there was a span of 12 bases. The CDR3 sequence: CASTRWGDYGYTF. The CDR3, as DNA: TGTGCCAGCACCCGGTGGGGCGACTATGGCTACACCTTC.

The chain recombines TRBV19 with TRBJ2-1, with D possibly matching TRBD2 (5 bases). Trimming cost V 8 bases and J 4 bases, with 18 bases left between them. The CDR3 extends over 15 amino acids. Germline V gene sequence: CDR1 LNHDA, CDR2 SQIVND (reference sequence). This CDR3 reads CASGVERTLYNEQFF. For the CDR3, the DNA is TGTGCCAGTGGGGTCGAGCGGACCTTATACAATGAGCAGTTCTTC.

This clone was counted between two and nine times. J is TRBJ2-3 and V is TRBV2; 7 bases map to TRBD2. Germline assignment: CDR1 SNHLY and CDR2 FYNNEI. Germline trimming cut 4 bases from V and 2 bases from J; bases unmatched to any gene: 6. The length of the CDR3 is 15 residues. The DNA of the CDR3 is TGTGCCAGCAGTGCTTGGGGGAGGGCCACAGATACGCAGTATTTT. Protein product: CASSAWGRATDTQYF.

The rearrangement joins TRBV4-1 to TRBJ2-2; perhaps D is TRBD1 or TRBD2 (5 bases each). The V gene lost 6 bases and the J gene lost 2 bases, with 10 bases spanning the gap. This CDR3 comprises 14 residues. Germline V CDR1 and CDR2: MGHRA, YSYEKL. This CDR3 is CASSGTVNTGELFF. The CDR3 DNA sequence: TGCGCCAGCAGTGGGACGGTTAACACCGGGGAGCTGTTTTTT.

The chain combines TRBV9 with TRBJ2-2; D is unclear. V shed 4 bases and J shed 3 bases, with 7 bases lying between them. The CDR3 covers 13 residues. In germline, CDR1 is SGDLS, CDR2 YYNGEE. The CDR3 protein is CASSYTDTGELFF. CDR3 sequence (DNA): TGTGCCAGCAGCTATACAGACACCGGGGAGCTGTTTTTT.

This clone was seen a few times. The V call is TRBV29-1, the J call TRBJ1-4; weak D call: TRBD1 (5 bases). The CDR3 totals 13 residues. Trimming removed 4 bases at V and 7 bases at J, with 13 bases between. Germline V gene data show CDR1 as SQVTM and CDR2 as ANQGSEA. Here the CDR3 reads CSVVSQGSEKLFF. CDR3 coding DNA: TGCAGCGTTGTGTCCCAGGGAAGTGAAAAACTGTTTTTT.

This clone was seen just once. The rearrangement links TRBV29-1 to TRBJ2-1, with no clear D. Trimming took 4 bases from V and 5 from J, leaving 18 bases between them. This CDR3 spans 15 amino acids. CDR1 is SQVTM, CDR2 ANQGSEA, per germline. The CDR3 is CSVVTFVSGHNEQFF. In DNA, the CDR3 is TGCAGCGTTGTAACTTTCGTGAGTGGACACAATGAGCAGTTCTTC.

The chain has TRBV27 and TRBJ2-1; D possibly corresponds to TRBD1 (5 bases). Germline values: CDR1 MNHEY, CDR2 SMNVEV (reference sequence). The CDR3 extends over 16 amino acids. Trimming stripped 7 bases from V and 0 bases from J, with 16 bases between. This CDR3 is CASTRQFYSSYNEQFF. CDR3 nucleotides: TGTGCCAGCACCCGACAGTTCTATAGCTCCTACAATGAGCAGTTCTTC.

V usage is TRBV7-9 and J usage is TRBJ2-7; TRBD2 matches 8 bases. The V and J ends lost 5 bases and 2 bases, in that order; junction bases with no gene match: 8. Germline CDR1 is SEHNR and CDR2 is FQNEAQ (reference sequence). The CDR3 sequence is 15 residues long. CDR3 protein: CASSHGLAETYEQYF. CDR3 bases: TGTGCCAGCAGCCATGGACTAGCCGAAACCTACGAGCAGTACTTC.

The chain combines TRBV11-1 with TRBJ2-5, with D perhaps matching TRBD1 (6 bases). This CDR3 has 15 residues. The germline V gene encodes CDR1 SGHAT and CDR2 FQDESV (reference sequence). V lost 1 base and J lost 2, with 11 bases in between. CDR3: CASSLVGRGQETQYF. In nucleotides, the CDR3 is TGTGCCAGCAGCTTAGTCGGCAGGGGACAAGAGACCCAGTACTTC.

The V gene is TRBV2, the J gene TRBJ2-1; D tentatively fits TRBD1 or TRBD2 (5 bases each). Per germline, CDR1 SNHLY and CDR2 FYNNEI. This CDR3 spans 12 amino acids. V was cut by 5 bases and J by 8 bases, with 10 bases left in between. The CDR3 here is CASSPGRDEQFF. CDR3 coding DNA: TGTGCCAGCAGTCCAGGGAGAGATGAGCAGTTCTTC.

The V and J genes are TRBV12-5 and TRBJ2-3; the D is unclear. Germline loops: CDR1 LGHNT, CDR2 FRNRAP. V was clipped by 6 bases and J by 6 bases, with 13 bases between them. The length of the CDR3 is 13 residues. CDR3 amino acids: CASGPYSFDTQYF. In DNA, the CDR3 is TGTGCTAGTGGCCCGTACTCTTTCGATACGCAGTATTTT.

The J gene is TRBJ1-1, the V gene TRBV19, with 8 bases aligning to TRBD1. The germline V gene encodes CDR1 LNHDA and CDR2 SQIVND (reference sequence). With 3 bases clipped from V and 1 base from J, the junction kept 4 bases outside the gene matches. The CDR3 spans 15 residues. The CDR3 region is CASSITGGRNTEAFF. DNA for the CDR3: TGTGCCAGTAGTATCACAGGGGGTCGGAACACTGAAGCTTTCTTT.

V gene TRBV6-5 combines with J gene TRBJ2-1; TRBD2 aligns across 7 bases. Germline loops: CDR1 MNHEY, CDR2 SVGAGI. This CDR3 has 15 amino acids. The junction had 7 bases not matched to a gene; V was cut back by 6 bases and J by 2 bases. The CDR3 protein is CASSSGGNPYNEQFF. The DNA of the CDR3 is TGTGCCAGCAGCTCCGGGGGGAATCCCTACAATGAGCAGTTCTTC.

The chain uses TRBV5-1 and TRBJ1-2; D unclear. CDR1 is SGHRS, CDR2 YFSETQ, per germline. Trimming shortened V by 0 bases and J by 5 bases, and 14 bases separated the two germline ends. This CDR3 has 15 residues. DNA of the CDR3: TGCGCCAGCAGCTTGGAAAAGGCTCTAGGGTATGGCTACACCTTC. It codes for CASSLEKALGYGYTF.

This clone appeared once. The J gene is TRBJ2-3, the V gene TRBV7-9; 8 bases line up with TRBD1. Germline CDR1 and CDR2: SEHNR and FQNEAQ (reference sequence). CDR3 length: 14 amino acids. The trim removed 7 bases at V and 4 bases at J, leaving 7 bases unmatched. CDR3 loop: CASIRTGYSDTQYF. The CDR3 region has the DNA TGTGCCAGCATACGGACAGGGTATTCAGATACGCAGTATTTT.

The chain is built from TRBV30 and TRBJ2-1; maybe TRBD1 (7 bases). The CDR3 runs to 14 residues. Trimming shortened V by 7 bases and J by 16 bases, and 29 bases separated the two germline ends. Germline lookup yields CDR1 GTSNPN and CDR2 SVGIG (reference sequence). CDR3 in DNA: TGTGCCTTTCCACAGGCGGAGGGGGCTCAGGGGTTATTCTTC. Its translation is CAFPQAEGAQGLFF.

This clone was found a few times. The V gene is TRBV7-9, the J gene TRBJ2-1, with TRBD2 identical over 10 bases. The V gene's germline CDR1 is SEHNR and CDR2 FQNEAQ (reference sequence). The CDR3 has 15 residues. Trimming cost V 1 base and J 9 bases; bases outside gene matches: 6. DNA of the CDR3: TGTGCCAGCAGCTTAGTACTAGCGGGAAGGGTTGAGCAGTTCTTC. It codes for CASSLVLAGRVEQFF.

The CDR3 DNA sequence: TGTGCCAGTAGACCGGGACTAGCGGGAGGCCGGGGGCGGTTCTTC. It is translated as CASRPGLAGGRGRFF. The genes are TRBV27 and TRBJ2-1; 15 bases are shared with TRBD2. V dropped 9 bases and J dropped 15; count of bases not matched to a gene: 15. The CDR3 length is 15 residues. From germline, CDR1 is MNHEY and CDR2 SMNVEV (reference sequence).

The V call is TRBV7-6, the J call TRBJ1-1; perhaps TRBD1 as D (6 bases). Deletions cut 0 bases from V and 0 bases from J, with 11 bases between. The CDR3 contains 16 residues. From germline, CDR1 is SGHVS and CDR2 FNYEAQ. The CDR3 region is CASSLAPGAMNTEAFF. The CDR3, as DNA: TGTGCCAGCAGCTTAGCGCCGGGGGCAATGAACACTGAAGCTTTCTTT.

V usage is TRBV29-1 and J usage is TRBJ1-5, with unresolved D. Germline-derived CDR1 and CDR2 are SQVTM and ANQGSEA. V was shortened by 4 bases and J by 6 bases, with 19 bases between the two germline ends. The CDR3 consists of 15 residues. For the CDR3, the DNA is TGCAGCGTTGCGGTCCGGGAAGGGTATCGTCAGCCCCAGCATTTT. It translates to CSVAVREGYRQPQHF.

The gene calls are TRBV4-1 and TRBJ1-6; TRBD1 matches 8 bases. V lost 1 base, J lost 8 bases, and 7 bases stayed unmatched. The germline CDR1 and CDR2 sequences are MGHRA and YSYEKL. The CDR3 runs to 16 residues. CDR3 residues: CASSQGPGGGYSPLHF. The CDR3 region has the DNA TGCGCCAGCAGCCAAGGCCCAGGGGGCGGGTATTCACCCCTCCACTTT.

The DNA for the CDR3 is TGTGCCAGCAGCTTACTTCCCGGGGAGCTGTTTTTT. This encodes CASSLLPGELFF. V gene TRBV7-9 combines with J gene TRBJ2-2, with D hard to call. CDR3 size: 12 residues. V was clipped by 2 bases and J by 6 bases, with 4 bases between them. The germline CDR1 and CDR2 sequences are SEHNR and FQNEAQ (reference sequence). Full variable domain (rest looked up from reference TRBV7-9 and TRBJ2-2): DTGVSQNPRHKITKRGQNVTFRCDPISEHNRLYWYRQTLGQGPEFLTYFQNEAQLEKSRLLSDRFSAERPKGSFSTLEIQRTEQGDSAMYLCASSLLPGELFFGEGSRLTVL.

This clone was detected only once. For the CDR3, the DNA is TGTGCCAGCAGTGAAGGAATCCCTGGGGCCAACGTCCTGACTTTC. It yields the protein CASSEGIPGANVLTF. The chain carries TRBV6-1 and TRBJ2-6; no clear D gene. Germline lookup yields CDR1 MNHNS and CDR2 SASEGT. Trimming removed 1 base from V and 2 bases from J, with 6 bases in between. The CDR3 is 15 residues long.

The chain links TRBV15 to TRBJ1-1; D is unresolved. Germline V lookup: CDR1 LNHNV, CDR2 YYDKDF (reference sequence). V was trimmed by 8 bases and J by 1 base, leaving 8 bases between them. The CDR3 consists of 12 residues. CDR3 sequence reads: CATGLANTEAFF. For the CDR3, the DNA is TGTGCCACCGGTTTGGCGAACACTGAAGCTTTCTTT.

The V call is TRBV25-1, the J call TRBJ1-4; no definite D call. CDR3 size: 12 residues. Germline loops: CDR1 MGHDK, CDR2 SYGVNS. V was clipped by 1 base and J by 8 bases, with 5 bases between them. The CDR3: CASSESPEKLFF. DNA for the CDR3: TGTGCCAGCAGTGAATCACCCGAAAAACTGTTTTTT.

This sequence joins TRBV6-5 and TRBJ1-1; D may be TRBD1 (5 bases). The CDR3 runs 13 residues. Trimming cost V 6 bases and J 4 bases, with 12 bases left between them. The germline V gene has CDR1 MNHEY and CDR2 SVGAGI. The DNA for the CDR3 is TGTGCCAGCAGACAACAGGAGCTCACTGAAGCTTTCTTT. Its protein product is CASRQQELTEAFF.